This TCR beta chain was retrieved from a study of blood T cell repertoires in COVID-19. Generated by immunoSEQ multiplex PCR, the TCRdb table keeps only in-frame clones and is missing some. There are 250,000 to 350,000 clones in the sample; roughly 91% occur only once, and less than 3% lies in the top ten. Participant age was roughly 18 to 89 years, and participants resided in about two dozen US areas. In the 2 weeks before study entry, exposed participants met a COVID-19 case, which was PCR-confirmed or clinician-diagnosed. Looked up from germline, CDR1 is MNHEY and CDR2 is SMNVEV (reference sequence). After removal of 2 bases from V and 2 bases from J, the junction contained 2 bases not matched to a gene. The CDR3 is 15 amino acids.

The chain links TRBV27 to TRBJ1-2, with 10 nucleotides matching TRBD1. This receptor was identified in a woman aged 45-59 years who had been exposed to COVID-19. The source material was PBMCs or T cells enriched from blood (not recorded which). The CDR3 spells CASSLVGQGNYGYTF. In nucleotides, the CDR3 is TGTGCCAGCAGTTTAGTGGGACAGGGGAACTATGGCTACACCTTC.